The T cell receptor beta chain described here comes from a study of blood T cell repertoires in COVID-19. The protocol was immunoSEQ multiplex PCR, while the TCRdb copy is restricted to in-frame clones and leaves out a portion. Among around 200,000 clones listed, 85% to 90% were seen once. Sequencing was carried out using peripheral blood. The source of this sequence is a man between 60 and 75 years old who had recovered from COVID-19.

The CDR3 bases are TGTGCCAGCAGCGCAACAGGGATGAGGGAAGAAGCTTTCTTT. As protein: CASSATGMREEAFF. The rearrangement links TRBV9 to TRBJ1-1, with D perhaps matching TRBD1 (6 bases). Trimming took off 3 bases at V and 8 bases at J, with 17 bases between the two ends. The CDR3 totals 14 residues. Germline CDR1 is SGDLS and CDR2 is YYNGEE.